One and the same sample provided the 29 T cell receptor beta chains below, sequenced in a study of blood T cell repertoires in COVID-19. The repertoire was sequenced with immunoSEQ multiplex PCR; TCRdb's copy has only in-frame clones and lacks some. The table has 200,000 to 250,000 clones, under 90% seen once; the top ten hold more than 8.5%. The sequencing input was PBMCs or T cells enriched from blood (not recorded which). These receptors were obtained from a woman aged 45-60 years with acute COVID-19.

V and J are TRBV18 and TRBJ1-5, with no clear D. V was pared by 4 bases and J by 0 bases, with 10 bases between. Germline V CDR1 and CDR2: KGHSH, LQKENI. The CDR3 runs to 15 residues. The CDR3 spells CASSQNRNSNQPQHF. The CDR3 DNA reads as TGTGCCAGCTCACAAAACAGAAATAGCAATCAGCCCCAGCATTTT.

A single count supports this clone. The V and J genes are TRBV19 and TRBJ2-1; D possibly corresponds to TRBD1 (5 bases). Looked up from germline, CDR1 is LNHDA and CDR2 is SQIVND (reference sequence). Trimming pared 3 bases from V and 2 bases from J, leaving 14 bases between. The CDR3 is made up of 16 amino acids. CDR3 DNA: TGTGCCAGTAGTATTGATGTGGGGCCACCCTACAATGAGCAGTTCTTC. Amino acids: CASSIDVGPPYNEQFF.

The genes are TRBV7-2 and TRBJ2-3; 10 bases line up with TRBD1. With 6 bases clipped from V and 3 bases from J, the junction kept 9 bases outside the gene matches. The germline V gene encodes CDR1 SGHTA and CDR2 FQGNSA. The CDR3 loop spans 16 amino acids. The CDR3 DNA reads TGTGCCAGCAGAAGACAGGGGGCGCTAGGGACAGATACGCAGTATTTT. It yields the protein CASRRQGALGTDTQYF.

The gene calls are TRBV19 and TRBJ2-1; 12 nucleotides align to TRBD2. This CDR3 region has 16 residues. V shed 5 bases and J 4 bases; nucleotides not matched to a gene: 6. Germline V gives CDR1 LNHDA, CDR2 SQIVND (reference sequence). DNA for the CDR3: TGTGCCAGTAGTGCGGGGACTAGCGGGCCGTACAATGAGCAGTTCTTC. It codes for CASSAGTSGPYNEQFF.

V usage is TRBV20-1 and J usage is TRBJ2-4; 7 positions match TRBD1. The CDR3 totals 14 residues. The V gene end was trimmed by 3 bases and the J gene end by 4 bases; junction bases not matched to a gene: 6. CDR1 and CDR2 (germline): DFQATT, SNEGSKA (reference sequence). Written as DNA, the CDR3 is TGCAGTGCTAGTGACGGGGACAGTAAAAACATTCAGTACTTC. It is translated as CSASDGDSKNIQYF.

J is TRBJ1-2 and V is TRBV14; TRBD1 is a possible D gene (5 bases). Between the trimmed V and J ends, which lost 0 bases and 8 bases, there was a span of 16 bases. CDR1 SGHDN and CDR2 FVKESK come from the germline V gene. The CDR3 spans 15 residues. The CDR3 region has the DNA TGTGCCAGCAGCCAAGATAGGGGCCGCGCACGGGGCTACACCTTC. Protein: CASSQDRGRARGYTF.

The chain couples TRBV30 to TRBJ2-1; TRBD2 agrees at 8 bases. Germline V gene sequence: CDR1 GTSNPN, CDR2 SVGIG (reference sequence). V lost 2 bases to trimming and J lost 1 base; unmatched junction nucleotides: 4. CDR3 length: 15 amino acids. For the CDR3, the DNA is TGTGCCTGGAGTCGGGAGGGTCTATCCTACAATGAGCAGTTCTTC. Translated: CAWSREGLSYNEQFF.

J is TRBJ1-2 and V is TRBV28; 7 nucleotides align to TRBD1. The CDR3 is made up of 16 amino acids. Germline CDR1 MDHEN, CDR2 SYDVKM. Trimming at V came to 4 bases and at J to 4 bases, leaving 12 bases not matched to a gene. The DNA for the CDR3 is TGTGCCAGCAGTTCACGGGAGGGGGCACGTCGCTATGGCTACACCTTC. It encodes CASSSREGARRYGYTF.

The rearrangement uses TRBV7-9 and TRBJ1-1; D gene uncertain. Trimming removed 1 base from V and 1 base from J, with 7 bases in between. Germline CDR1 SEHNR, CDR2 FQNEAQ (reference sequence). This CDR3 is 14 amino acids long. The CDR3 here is CASSLELANTEAFF. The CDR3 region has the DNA TGTGCCAGCAGCTTAGAATTAGCGAACACTGAAGCTTTCTTT.

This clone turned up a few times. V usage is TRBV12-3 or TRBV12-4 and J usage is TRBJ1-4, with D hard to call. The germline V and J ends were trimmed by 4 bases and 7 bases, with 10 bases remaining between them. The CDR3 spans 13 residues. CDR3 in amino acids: CASSSWSGEKLFF. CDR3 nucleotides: TGTGCCAGCAGTTCCTGGAGCGGTGAAAAACTGTTTTTT.

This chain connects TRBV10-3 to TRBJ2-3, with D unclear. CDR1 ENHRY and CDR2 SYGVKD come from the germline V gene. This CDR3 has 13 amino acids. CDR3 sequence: CAASGSSTDTQYF. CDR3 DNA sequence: TGTGCTGCCTCAGGATCTTCCACAGATACGCAGTATTTT.

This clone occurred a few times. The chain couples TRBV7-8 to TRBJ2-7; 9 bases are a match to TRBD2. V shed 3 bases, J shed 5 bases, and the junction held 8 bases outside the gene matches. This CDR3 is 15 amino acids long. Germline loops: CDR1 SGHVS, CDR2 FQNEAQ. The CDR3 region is CASSLGAGGPNEQYF. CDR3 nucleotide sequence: TGTGCCAGCAGCTTGGGAGCGGGGGGCCCCAACGAGCAGTACTTC. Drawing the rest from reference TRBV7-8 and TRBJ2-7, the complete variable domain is GAGVSQSPRYKVAKRGQDVALRCDPISGHVSLFWYQQALGQGPEFLTYFQNEAQLDKSGLPSDRFFAERPEGSVSTLKIQRTQQEDSAVYLCASSLGAGGPNEQYFGPGTRLTVT.

This CDR3 is CASRTGTGGNNQPQHF. The CDR3 bases are TGTGCCAGCAGGACCGGGACAGGGGGCAACAATCAGCCCCAGCATTTT. This chain uses TRBV2 with TRBJ1-5; 12 bases are a match to TRBD1. The J segment lost 3 bases and the V segment lost 6 bases, leaving 6 bases of the junction unmatched. Per the germline V gene, CDR1 is SNHLY and CDR2 is FYNNEI. CDR3 length: 16 residues. Supplemented by reference TRBV2 and TRBJ1-5, the full variable domain reads EPEVTQTPSHQVTQMGQEVILRCVPISNHLYFYWYRQILGQKVEFLVSFYNNEISEKSEIFDDQFSVERPDGSNFTLKIRSTKLEDSAMYFCASRTGTGGNNQPQHFGDGTRLSIL.

This CDR3 reads CASSPHPVTNEKLFF. CDR3 in DNA: TGTGCCAGCTCACCACACCCAGTCACTAATGAAAAACTGTTTTTT. The chain combines TRBV18 with TRBJ1-4, with D uncertain. The germline V and J ends were trimmed by 1 base and 2 bases, with 8 bases remaining between them. In germline, CDR1 is KGHSH, CDR2 LQKENI. CDR3 length equals 15 residues.

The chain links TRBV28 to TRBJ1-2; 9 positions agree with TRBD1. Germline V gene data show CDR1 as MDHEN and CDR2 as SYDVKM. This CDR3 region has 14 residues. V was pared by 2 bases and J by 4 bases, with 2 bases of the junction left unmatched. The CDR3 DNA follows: TGTGCCAGCAGTTTAGGACAGGGGACCTATGGCTACACCTTC. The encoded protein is CASSLGQGTYGYTF.

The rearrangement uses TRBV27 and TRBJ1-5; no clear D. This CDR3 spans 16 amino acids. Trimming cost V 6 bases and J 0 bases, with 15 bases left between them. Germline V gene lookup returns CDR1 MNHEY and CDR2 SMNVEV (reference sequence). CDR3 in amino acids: CASRRLAGTSNQPQHF. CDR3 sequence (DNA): TGTGCCAGCAGAAGGCTAGCCGGAACTAGCAATCAGCCCCAGCATTTT.

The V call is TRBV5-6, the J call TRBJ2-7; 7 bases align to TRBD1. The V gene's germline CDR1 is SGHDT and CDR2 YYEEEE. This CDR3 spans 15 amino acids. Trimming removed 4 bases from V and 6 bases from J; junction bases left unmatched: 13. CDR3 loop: CASSTPGTEVSEQYF. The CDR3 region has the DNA TGTGCCAGCAGCACCCCAGGGACAGAGGTTAGCGAGCAGTACTTC.

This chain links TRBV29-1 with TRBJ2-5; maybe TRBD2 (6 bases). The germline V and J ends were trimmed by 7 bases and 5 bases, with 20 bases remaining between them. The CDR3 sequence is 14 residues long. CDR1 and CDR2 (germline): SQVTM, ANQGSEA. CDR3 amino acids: CSAPLAGSFETQYF. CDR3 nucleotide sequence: TGCAGCGCACCCCTGGCGGGGTCATTTGAGACCCAGTACTTC.

CDR3 nucleotide sequence: TGCGCCAGCAGCTTAGACAGGGGCCTCTCAGGGGGCTACACCTTC. It encodes CASSLDRGLSGGYTF. The V call is TRBV5-1, the J call TRBJ1-2, with TRBD1 matching over 8 bases. Looked up from germline, CDR1 is SGHRS and CDR2 is YFSETQ. V trimming: 2 bases; J trimming: 8 bases; junction bases outside the gene matches: 11. CDR3 length equals 15 residues.

The CDR3 DNA follows: TGTGCCAGCAGCTTGGGGGGCCCCCCTTACGAGCAGTACTTC. Translating gives CASSLGGPPYEQYF. The rearrangement links TRBV5-4 to TRBJ2-7; TRBD1 is a possible D gene (5 bases). Between the trimmed V and J ends, which lost 0 bases and 4 bases, there was a span of 11 bases. This CDR3 comprises 14 residues. The germline V gene has CDR1 SGHNT and CDR2 YYREEE (reference sequence).

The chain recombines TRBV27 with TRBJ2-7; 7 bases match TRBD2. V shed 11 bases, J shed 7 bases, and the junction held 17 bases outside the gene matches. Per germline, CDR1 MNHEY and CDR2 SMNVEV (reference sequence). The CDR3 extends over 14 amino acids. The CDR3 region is CAPRRAGARREQYF. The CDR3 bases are TGTGCCCCCAGGAGGGCGGGAGCCCGTAGGGAGCAGTACTTC.

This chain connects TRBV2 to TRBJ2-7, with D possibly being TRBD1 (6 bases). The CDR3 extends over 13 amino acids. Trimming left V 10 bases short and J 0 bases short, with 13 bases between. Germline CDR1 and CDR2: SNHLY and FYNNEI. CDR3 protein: CATHRDTSYEQYF. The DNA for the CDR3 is TGTGCCACCCACCGGGACACCTCCTACGAGCAGTACTTC.

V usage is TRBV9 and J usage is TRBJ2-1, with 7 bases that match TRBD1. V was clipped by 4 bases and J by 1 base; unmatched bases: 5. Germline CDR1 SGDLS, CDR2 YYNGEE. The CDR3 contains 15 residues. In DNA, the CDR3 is TGTGCCAGCAGCATAGGGACAGAATCCTACAATGAGCAGTTCTTC. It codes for CASSIGTESYNEQFF. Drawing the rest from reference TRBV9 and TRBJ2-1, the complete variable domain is DSGVTQTPKHLITATGQRVTLRCSPRSGDLSVYWYQQSLDQGLQFLIQYYNGEERAKGNILERFSAQQFPDLHSELNLSSLELGDSALYFCASSIGTESYNEQFFGPGTRLTVL.

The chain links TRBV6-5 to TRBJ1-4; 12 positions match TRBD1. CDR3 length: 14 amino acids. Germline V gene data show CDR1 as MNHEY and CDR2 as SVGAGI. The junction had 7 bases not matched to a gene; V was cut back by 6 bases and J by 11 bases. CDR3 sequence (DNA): TGTGCCAGCAGAAGGACGGGACAGGGGGCTAAACTGTTTTTT. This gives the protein CASRRTGQGAKLFF.

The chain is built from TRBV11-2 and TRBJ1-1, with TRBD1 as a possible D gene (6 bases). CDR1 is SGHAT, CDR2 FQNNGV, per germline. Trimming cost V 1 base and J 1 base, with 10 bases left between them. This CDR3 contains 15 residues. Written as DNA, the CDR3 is TGTGCCAGCAGCTTAGGGAGGACAGAGAACACTGAAGCTTTCTTT. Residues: CASSLGRTENTEAFF.

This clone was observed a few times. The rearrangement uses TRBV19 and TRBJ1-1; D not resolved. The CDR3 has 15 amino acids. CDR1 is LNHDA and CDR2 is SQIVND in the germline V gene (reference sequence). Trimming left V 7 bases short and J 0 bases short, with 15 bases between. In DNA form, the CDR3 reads TGTGCCAGTATCCAGAATCCCTTTATGAACACTGAAGCTTTCTTT. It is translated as CASIQNPFMNTEAFF.

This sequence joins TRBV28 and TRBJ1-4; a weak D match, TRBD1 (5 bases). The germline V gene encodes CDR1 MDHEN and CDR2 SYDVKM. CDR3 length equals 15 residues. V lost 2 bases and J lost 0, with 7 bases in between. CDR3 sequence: CASSLGGATNEKLFF. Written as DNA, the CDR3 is TGTGCCAGCAGTTTAGGGGGGGCAACTAATGAAAAACTGTTTTTT.

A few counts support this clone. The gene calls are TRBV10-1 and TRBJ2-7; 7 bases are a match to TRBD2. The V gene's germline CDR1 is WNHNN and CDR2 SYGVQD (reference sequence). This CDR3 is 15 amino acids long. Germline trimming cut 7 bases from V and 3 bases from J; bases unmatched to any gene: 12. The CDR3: CASTSTGRANYEQYF. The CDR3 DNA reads TGCGCCAGCACCTCAACTGGGAGGGCAAACTACGAGCAGTACTTC.

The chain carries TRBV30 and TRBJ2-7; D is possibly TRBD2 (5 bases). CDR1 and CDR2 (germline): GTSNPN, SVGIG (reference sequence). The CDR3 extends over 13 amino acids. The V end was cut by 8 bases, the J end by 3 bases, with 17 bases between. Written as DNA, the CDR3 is TGTGCCATAAGAGCGGACCCTTACTACGAGCAGTACTTC. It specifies CAIRADPYYEQYF. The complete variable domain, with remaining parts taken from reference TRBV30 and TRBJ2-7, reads SQTIHQWPATLVQPVGSPLSLECTVEGTSNPNLYWYRQAAGRGLQLLFYSVGIGQISSEVPQNLSASRPQDRQFILSSKKLLLSDSGFYLCAIRADPYYEQYFGPGTRLTVT.